These T cell receptor beta chains were read from a single sample in a study of PD-L1 blockade in urothelial cancer. The repertoire was sequenced with immunoSEQ multiplex PCR; TCRdb's copy has only in-frame clones and lacks some. The sample lists tens of thousands of clones, around 90% occurring once. The material was PBMCs, obtained around atezolizumab (anti-PD-L1) treatment. The receptors stem from a man aged 70 or older with urothelial cancer. Both conserved end residues are part of each CDR3. A D gene is named only where the DNA matches it firmly. Size is omitted from some rows. Given values are once, few, many or a class for expanded clones.

TRBJ2-1 | TRBD2 | - | TRBV19 | TGTGCCAGTAGACTAGCGGGAGGGCCACGTGCCAATGAGCAGTTCTTC | CASRLAGGPRANEQFF
TRBJ2-2 | TRBD1 | - | TRBV9 | TGTGCCAGCAGCCTCAGACAGGGGTTCGCCGGGGAGCTGTTTTTT | CASSLRQGFAGELFF
TRBJ1-2 | TRBD1 | - | TRBV9 | TGTGCCAGCAGCGACCCTGGACAGGGGATGGGGGGCTACACCTTC | CASSDPGQGMGGYTF
TRBJ2-7 | TRBD1 | - | TRBV6-1 | TGTGCCAGCAGGGACAGGGGCGTCTACGAGCAGTACTTC | CASRDRGVYEQYF
TRBJ2-7 | TRBD2 | - | TRBV29-1 | TGCAGCGGTCTAGCGGGGAACTACGAGCAGTACTTC | CSGLAGNYEQYF
TRBJ2-3 | TRBD2 | - | TRBV5-6 | TGTGCCAGCAGCTTGCTATTGCGGGAGGGTCTCAGGGATACGCAGTATTTT | CASSLLLREGLRDTQYF
TRBJ2-5 | TRBD2 | - | TRBV6-1 | TGTGCCAGCAGTGACGTAGCGGGAGGAAGAAGGGCCCAGTACTTC | CASSDVAGGRRAQYF
TRBJ2-1 | TRBD2 | - | TRBV12-5 | TGTGCTAGTGGTTTGGTAATGGGGATGCTAGCGGGAGCTTTGGAGTGCAATGAGCAGTTCTTC | CASGLVMGMLAGALECNEQFF
TRBJ2-2 | - | - | TRBV2 | TGTGCCAGCAGTGTAACCGGGGAGCTGTTTTTT | CASSVTGELFF
TRBJ2-1 | - | - | TRBV10-3 | TGTGCCATCAGGCGGGTCGAATCCGTCGATGAGCAGTTCTTC | CAIRRVESVDEQFF
TRBJ1-2 | TRBD1 | - | TRBV29-1 | TGCAGCGTCACTGGGACAGGGAGTGGCTACACCTTC | CSVTGTGSGYTF
TRBJ1-1 | TRBD1 | - | TRBV5-1 | TGCGCCAGCAGCTGGGACAGACTGAACACTGAAGCTTTCTTT | CASSWDRLNTEAFF
TRBJ2-2 | TRBD1 | - | TRBV23-1 | TGCGCCAGCAGTCAAACAGGGGGCACCGGGGAGCTGTTTTTT | CASSQTGGTGELFF
TRBJ2-2 | - | - | TRBV7-9 | TGTGCCAGCAGCTTCCCGGCGGGGAGCCAGGAGGGGAACACCGGGGAGCTGTTTTTT | CASSFPAGSQEGNTGELFF
TRBJ2-6 | TRBD1 | few | TRBV19 | TGTGCCAGTAGTATAACTGACAGGGGGCTCGGGGCCAACGTCCTGACTTTC | CASSITDRGLGANVLTF
TRBJ2-7 | - | - | TRBV5-1 | TGCGCCAGCAGCTTAGAGAACGAGCAGTACTTC | CASSLENEQYF
TRBJ2-1 | TRBD2 | once | TRBV6-1 | TGTGCCAGCAGAGGTTTAGTTCCGGGGGGGAATGAGCAGTTCTTC | CASRGLVPGGNEQFF
TRBJ2-7 | TRBD1 | - | TRBV19 | TGTGCCACCGCCGGGACAGGGAACTCCTACGAGCAGTACTTC | CATAGTGNSYEQYF
TRBJ2-2 | - | - | TRBV7-9 | TGTGCCAGCAGCTTAGCCAGGCCCACCGGGGAGCTGTTTTTT | CASSLARPTGELFF
TRBJ1-2 | TRBD1 | - | TRBV19 | TGTGCCAGTAGACCCCCGGGACAGGGGATATATGGCTACACCTTC | CASRPPGQGIYGYTF
TRBJ2-1 | TRBD1 | - | TRBV13 | TGTGCCAGCAGCACACCCGGGACAGGGACTCCGACTTGGGAGCAGTTCTTC | CASSTPGTGTPTWEQFF
TRBJ2-4 | TRBD1 | - | TRBV2 | TGTGCCAGCAGTGACCCGCAGGGGGCGCGGGACATTCAGTACTTC | CASSDPQGARDIQYF
TRBJ2-7 | - | - | TRBV2 | TGTGCCAGCGGGCGGAGGGACGAGCAGTACTTC | CASGRRDEQYF
TRBJ2-3 | TRBD2 | once | TRBV19 | TGTGCCAGTAGGAGACTAGCGGGAGGGTCAGATACGCAGTATTTT | CASRRLAGGSDTQYF
TRBJ2-5 | TRBD1 | - | TRBV4-1 | TGCGCCAGCAGCCAAGCTCAGGGGGCTTGGGAGACCCAGTACTTC | CASSQAQGAWETQYF
TRBJ2-2 | TRBD2 | - | TRBV5-1 | TGCGCCAGCAGCCTAGCGGGAGGAAACACCGGGGAGCTGTTTTTT | CASSLAGGNTGELFF
TRBJ1-5 | TRBD1 | - | TRBV28 | TGTGCCAGCAGTTTGGGGAGGCTAGCCAGGGGGGTTCAGCCCCAGCATTTT | CASSLGRLARGVQPQHF
TRBJ2-7 | TRBD1 | - | TRBV5-6 | TGTGCCAGCAGTCCGGGACAGGGGGCGTATCGGCCCTACGAGCAGTACTTC | CASSPGQGAYRPYEQYF
TRBJ2-7 | TRBD1 | few | TRBV15 | TGTGCCACCAGTGCGGACAGGGGAATCTACGAGCAGTACTTC | CATSADRGIYEQYF
TRBJ2-4 | - | - | TRBV28 | TGTGCCAGCAGTTTCAGGGGTGGCATTCAGTACTTC | CASSFRGGIQYF
TRBJ2-7 | - | - | TRBV27 | TGTGCCAGCAGGGACAGTTCCTACGAGCAGTACTTC | CASRDSSYEQYF
TRBJ2-1 | TRBD2 | - | TRBV9 | TGTGCCAGCAGCGTAGCTCCCGGGGCGGGGGGGGACAATGAGCAGTTCTTC | CASSVAPGAGGDNEQFF
TRBJ1-2 | - | - | TRBV6-6 | TGTGCCAGCAGTTACTCTCGGGCGGAGGTGGATGGCTACACCTTC | CASSYSRAEVDGYTF